These 32 T cell receptor beta chains were sequenced from one sample in a study of T cells after yellow fever vaccination. TCRdb processed the 5' RACE reads anew with MiXCR; each CDR3 protein has one entry. The sample consists of roughly 170,000 distinct CDR3 sequences, roughly 6.2% of them appearing once. This material consisted of CD4+ T cells sorted from PBMCs, taken on the day of the first yellow fever vaccination. These receptors all come from a young man who received the YFV17D yellow fever vaccine.

This rearrangement joins TRBV11-1 to TRBJ2-7; D remains unclear. CDR1 and CDR2 from the germline V gene are SGHAT and FQDESV (reference sequence). This CDR3 is built from 15 residues. Trimming cost V 1 base and J 2 bases, with 12 bases left between them. CDR3 residues: CASSLEGTLAYEQYF. CDR3 in DNA: TGTGCCAGCAGCTTAGAGGGCACCCTAGCCTACGAGCAGTACTTC.

The chain has TRBV7-9 and TRBJ2-7; the match to TRBD2 covers 11 bases. The J segment lost 2 bases and the V segment lost 3 bases, leaving 3 bases of the junction unmatched. Germline values: CDR1 SEHNR, CDR2 FQNEAQ (reference sequence). The CDR3 has 15 residues. The DNA of the CDR3 is TGTGCCAGCAGCTTGCTAGCGGGGGGAGCCTACGAGCAGTACGTC. This sequence encodes CASSLLAGGAYEQYV.

A few counts support this clonotype. V is TRBV7-9 and J is TRBJ1-2; 11 bases match TRBD1. The CDR3 runs 15 residues. Germline trimming cut 6 bases from V and 8 bases from J; bases unmatched to any gene: 11. Germline V gene lookup returns CDR1 SEHNR and CDR2 FQNEAQ (reference sequence). The CDR3 spells CASSPTRTGGGGYTF. The CDR3 DNA reads as TGTGCCAGCAGTCCTACGCGGACAGGGGGCGGAGGCTACACCTTC.

This clonotype was picked up a small number of times. The CDR3 DNA follows: TGTGCCAGCAGCTTAGTCCCCCAGGGCGGCGGCTACACCTTC. Protein: CASSLVPQGGGYTF. The chain recombines TRBV11-2 with TRBJ1-2, with D perhaps TRBD1 (5 bases). Trimming took off 1 base at V and 8 bases at J, with 14 bases between the two ends. CDR1 and CDR2 from the germline V gene are SGHAT and FQNNGV. The CDR3 totals 14 residues. The whole variable domain, filled in from reference TRBV11-2 and TRBJ1-2, reads EAGVAQSPRYKIIEKRQSVAFWCNPISGHATLYWYQQILGQGPKLLIQFQNNGVVDDSQLPKDRFSAERLKGVDSTLKIQPAKLEDSAVYLCASSLVPQGGGYTFGSGTRLTVV.

This clonotype was counted between two and nine times. The V and J genes are TRBV7-2 and TRBJ1-5; D possibly corresponds to TRBD1 (5 bases). This CDR3 contains 13 residues. With 3 bases removed from V and 9 bases from J, the gap between germline ends came to 12 bases. Germline assignment: CDR1 SGHTA and CDR2 FQGNSA. The CDR3 is CASSLEGTGPQHF. CDR3 DNA: TGTGCCAGCAGCTTGGAAGGGACTGGGCCCCAGCATTTT.

This clonotype showed up just a few times. The rearrangement links TRBV2 to TRBJ1-5, with no clear D. The CDR3 runs 13 residues. The germline V gene has CDR1 SNHLY and CDR2 FYNNEI. Trimming took 5 bases from V and 0 from J, leaving 5 bases between them. CDR3 DNA sequence: TGTGCCAGCAGTCGGAGTAGCAATCAGCCCCAGCATTTT. This gives the protein CASSRSSNQPQHF.

This clonotype occurred a few times. The chain employs TRBV11-2 and TRBJ2-1; TRBD2 agrees at 11 bases. Germline V CDR1 and CDR2: SGHAT, FQNNGV. V shed 1 base, J shed 7 bases, and the junction held 3 bases outside the gene matches. The CDR3 contains 15 residues. CDR3 sequence (DNA): TGTGCCAGCAGCTTAGGTAGCGGGGGGGGAAATGAGCAGTTCTTC. Translating it yields CASSLGSGGGNEQFF.

This clonotype was detected many times. The J gene is TRBJ2-1, the V gene TRBV27; 9 nucleotides align to TRBD1. The germline V gene has CDR1 MNHEY and CDR2 SMNVEV (reference sequence). J was trimmed by 6 bases and V by 9 bases; bases with no gene match: 12. The CDR3 is made up of 15 amino acids. CDR3 in amino acids: CASILQGAKGNEQFF. Written as DNA, the CDR3 is TGTGCCAGTATATTACAGGGGGCGAAGGGCAATGAGCAGTTCTTC.

The V gene is TRBV28, the J gene TRBJ1-1; D perhaps matches TRBD1 (5 bases). CDR1 and CDR2 (germline): MDHEN, SYDVKM. The CDR3 is 14 residues long. Trimming pared 2 bases from V and 5 bases from J, leaving 12 bases between. The CDR3 coding sequence is TGTGCCAGCAGTTTAGGAGGGGTGAGAACTGAAGCTTTCTTT. This encodes CASSLGGVRTEAFF.

This clonotype was counted many times. V is TRBV7-9 and J is TRBJ2-1; TRBD1 matches at 7 bases. The junction had 5 bases not matched to a gene; V was cut back by 5 bases and J by 10 bases. This CDR3 region has 12 residues. Per germline, CDR1 SEHNR and CDR2 FQNEAQ (reference sequence). CDR3 in amino acids: CASSPDRPEQFF. CDR3 nucleotide sequence: TGTGCCAGCAGCCCGGACAGGCCCGAGCAGTTCTTC. Full variable domain (outside the CDR3, taken from reference TRBV7-9 and TRBJ2-1): DTGVSQNPRHKITKRGQNVTFRCDPISEHNRLYWYRQTLGQGPEFLTYFQNEAQLEKSRLLSDRFSAERPKGSFSTLEIQRTEQGDSAMYLCASSPDRPEQFFGPGTRLTVL.

About this clonotype: A much larger clone differs by one base, so this may be a read error. The rearrangement uses TRBV5-1 and TRBJ2-1, with D perhaps TRBD1 (6 bases). This CDR3 spans 17 amino acids. Germline CDR1 SGHRS, CDR2 YFSETQ. CDR3 in DNA: TGCGCCACCAGCTCCCTCCCCACAGGGAGCTCCTACAATGAGCAGTTCTTC. Its protein product is CATSSLPTGSSYNEQFF.

This clonotype was picked up many times. The chain is built from TRBV12-3 or TRBV12-4 and TRBJ2-3; D possibly matches TRBD1 or TRBD2 (5 bases each). Trimming shortened V by 7 bases and J by 3 bases, and 17 bases separated the two germline ends. The CDR3 is 15 amino acids. In DNA, the CDR3 is TGTGCCAGCAACCCGGGGCCAGCGGAGACAGATACGCAGTATTTT. It encodes CASNPGPAETDTQYF.

CDR3 sequence reads: CASGAGLGTDTQYF. The CDR3 DNA sequence: TGTGCCAGCGGCGCGGGGCTAGGCACAGATACGCAGTATTTT. This sequence joins TRBV9 and TRBJ2-3; perhaps TRBD2 as D (6 bases). Germline values: CDR1 SGDLS, CDR2 YYNGEE. The length of the CDR3 is 14 residues. V lost 7 bases to trimming and J lost 1 base, with 13 bases between them.

The chain links TRBV24-1 to TRBJ2-5, with 9 nucleotides matching TRBD2. The V gene end was trimmed by 4 bases and the J gene end by 2 bases; junction bases not matched to a gene: 4. From germline, CDR1 is KGHDR and CDR2 SFDVKD. The CDR3 runs to 15 residues. CDR3 amino acids: CATSESTSGQETQYF. DNA for the CDR3: TGTGCCACCAGTGAATCGACTAGCGGACAAGAGACCCAGTACTTC.

The V call is TRBV9, the J call TRBJ2-1; D not certain. The CDR3 contains 16 residues. The germline V and J ends were trimmed by 2 bases and 0 bases, with 12 bases remaining between them. Germline-derived CDR1 and CDR2 are SGDLS and YYNGEE. The CDR3, as DNA: TGTGCCAGCAGCGTCTTCGGTGATAGCTCCTACAATGAGCAGTTCTTC. This translates into CASSVFGDSSYNEQFF.

This clonotype occurred many times. The chain employs TRBV19 and TRBJ2-1, with 9 bases fitting TRBD2. With V trimmed by 5 bases and J by 1 base, 3 bases remained unmatched. The V gene's germline CDR1 is LNHDA and CDR2 SQIVND (reference sequence). This CDR3 has 15 residues. CDR3 in DNA: TGTGCCAGTAGTCGTAGCGGGGGATCCTACAATGAGCAGTTCTTC. Translated, it gives CASSRSGGSYNEQFF.

This clonotype was detected a few times. The chain uses TRBV5-1 and TRBJ2-2; 7 positions match TRBD2. This CDR3 comprises 13 residues. The V gene end was trimmed by 9 bases and the J gene end by 5 bases; junction bases not matched to a gene: 7. Germline V gene sequence: CDR1 SGHRS, CDR2 YFSETQ. This chain's CDR3 is CATKRDGTGELFF. CDR3 coding DNA: TGCGCCACCAAGCGGGACGGTACCGGGGAGCTGTTTTTT.

This clonotype showed up many times. This chain connects TRBV7-2 to TRBJ2-7; possibly TRBD1 for D (8 bases). This CDR3 region has 14 residues. V was pared by 4 bases and J by 6 bases, with 16 bases between. Germline CDR1 is SGHTA and CDR2 is FQGNSA. The CDR3 coding sequence is TGTGCCAGCAGCTCAACGACAGGGGAGGGCGAGCAGTACTTC. This translates into CASSSTTGEGEQYF.

V usage is TRBV28 and J usage is TRBJ2-7; D gene ambiguous. Germline CDR1 and CDR2: MDHEN and SYDVKM. There are 13 residues in the CDR3. The V end lost 8 bases, the J end lost 0 bases, and 11 bases lay between the germline ends. CDR3 bases: TGTGCCAGCGGACGGATAGACTCCTACGAGCAGTACTTC. Translation gives CASGRIDSYEQYF.

In this sample, this clonotype turned up many times. V usage is TRBV21-1 and J usage is TRBJ2-1; TRBD1 is the table's D call and was not checked against the DNA. TRBV21-1 is flagged as a pseudogene. This CDR3 spans 16 amino acids. The CDR3 bases are TGTGCCAGCAGCAAAGAACGACAGGAACGGATCAATGAGCAGTTCTTC. Translated, it gives CASSKERQERINEQFF.

The V call is TRBV12-3 or TRBV12-4, the J call TRBJ2-7; D is unresolved. This CDR3 region has 15 residues. Trimming took off 1 base at V and 1 base at J, with 11 bases between the two ends. CDR3 loop: CASSLGRTGSYEQYF. The DNA for the CDR3 is TGTGCCAGCAGTTTAGGAAGGACCGGTTCCTACGAGCAGTACTTC.

Regarding this clonotype: The CDR3 does not close with the conserved phenylalanine or tryptophan, likely indicating a read error. The J gene is TRBJ2-5, the V gene TRBV6-1, with 7 bases identical to TRBD2. From germline, CDR1 is MNHNS and CDR2 SASEGT. V was clipped by 2 bases and J by 4 bases; unmatched bases: 1. The CDR3 runs to 13 residues. The CDR3 bases are TGTGCCAGCAGTGAATGGGGGGGAGAGACCCAGTACTTA. This translates into CASSEWGGETQYL.

The sample holds many counts of this clonotype. This chain joins TRBV5-1 and TRBJ2-1; 7 nucleotides match TRBD1. Trimming cost V 0 bases and J 4 bases; bases outside gene matches: 7. The germline V gene encodes CDR1 SGHRS and CDR2 YFSETQ. This CDR3 has 16 amino acids. CDR3 bases: TGCGCCAGCAGCTTGGCCGAACAGGGGCCTTACAATGAGCAGTTCTTC. It translates to CASSLAEQGPYNEQFF. Variable domain in full (rest from reference TRBV5-1 and TRBJ2-1): KAGVTQTPRYLIKTRGQQVTLSCSPISGHRSVSWYQQTPGQGLQFLFEYFSETQRNKGNFPGRFSGRQFSNSRSEMNVSTLELGDSALYLCASSLAEQGPYNEQFFGPGTRLTVL.

This clonotype was found a few times. The chain uses TRBV18 and TRBJ2-4; D not resolved. This CDR3 comprises 14 residues. CDR1 and CDR2 (germline): KGHSH, LQKENI. Between the trimmed V and J ends, which lost 1 base and 5 bases, there was a span of 9 bases. The CDR3 nucleotides are TGTGCCAGCTCACCACAGGCCAACCAAAACATTCAGTACTTC. Translated, it gives CASSPQANQNIQYF.

The V gene is TRBV5-6, the J gene TRBJ2-5; the match to TRBD1 covers 9 bases. Germline CDR1 reads SGHDT; CDR2 reads YYEEEE. The length of the CDR3 is 17 residues. V was pared by 1 base and J by 5 bases, with 12 bases of the junction left unmatched. The CDR3 protein is CASSLRFGTGYYETQYF. The CDR3 nucleotides are TGTGCCAGCAGCTTGAGGTTCGGGACAGGGTATTACGAGACCCAGTACTTC.

J is TRBJ1-2 and V is TRBV20-1; unclear D gene. The germline V gene has CDR1 DFQATT and CDR2 SNEGSKA (reference sequence). The V end was cut by 6 bases, the J end by 8 bases, with 19 bases between. The CDR3 loop spans 13 amino acids. The CDR3 loop is CSAPRRTLRGYTF. The CDR3 coding sequence is TGCAGTGCGCCACGGAGAACCCTTAGAGGCTACACCTTC.

This clonotype appeared many times. The chain uses TRBV24-1 and TRBJ2-5; D uncertain. Per germline, CDR1 KGHDR and CDR2 SFDVKD. Between the trimmed V and J ends, which lost 3 bases and 5 bases, there was a span of 9 bases. CDR3 length: 13 residues. The CDR3 region has the DNA TGTGCCACCAGTGATGGTGCGAAGGAGACCCAGTACTTC. Translation: CATSDGAKETQYF.

There are a few counts of this clonotype. This chain joins TRBV5-1 and TRBJ2-6, with D unclear. Germline V gene data show CDR1 as SGHRS and CDR2 as YFSETQ. V was trimmed by 0 bases and J by 0 bases, leaving 10 bases between them. The CDR3 is made up of 17 amino acids. In DNA form, the CDR3 reads TGCGCCAGCAGCTTGGCTCGCCAGAGCTCTGGGGCCAACGTCCTGACTTTC. Translated, it gives CASSLARQSSGANVLTF.

This clonotype was recorded at least ten times. The chain links TRBV5-1 to TRBJ2-2; perhaps TRBD1 as D (5 bases). V lost 5 bases, J lost 1 base, and 6 bases lay in between. Germline CDR1 reads SGHRS; CDR2 reads YFSETQ. The CDR3 has 13 amino acids. CDR3 DNA sequence: TGCGCCAGCAGTCAGGGGAACACCGGGGAGCTGTTTTTT. The encoded protein is CASSQGNTGELFF.

This clonotype has a count of ten or more. The J gene is TRBJ2-3, the V gene TRBV5-5; D is undetermined. V gave up 1 base and J gave up 2 bases, with 8 bases separating them. Germline CDR1 reads SGHKS; CDR2 reads YYEKEE (reference sequence). This CDR3 is 14 amino acids long. The CDR3 DNA follows: TGTGCCAGCAGCTTGTCTCAGTACACAGATACGCAGTATTTT. Its protein is CASSLSQYTDTQYF.

There are many counts of this clonotype. The chain has TRBV10-3 and TRBJ2-3, with D perhaps matching TRBD2 (7 bases). V lost 6 bases to trimming and J lost 1 base, with 17 bases between them. CDR1 is ENHRY and CDR2 is SYGVKD in the germline V gene. CDR3 length equals 16 residues. CDR3 nucleotide sequence: TGTGCCATCAGCGTCAAGGGGGGGGGCCGCACAGATACGCAGTATTTT. Its translation is CAISVKGGGRTDTQYF.

This clonotype was counted ten times or more. This chain joins TRBV20-1 and TRBJ2-7; 10 positions match TRBD2. Germline V lookup: CDR1 DFQATT, CDR2 SNEGSKA (reference sequence). The CDR3 sequence is 16 residues long. Unmatched junction bases numbered 14, after V lost 5 bases and J lost 4 bases. CDR3 sequence: CSAQTVAGGRFYEQYF. As DNA, the CDR3 is TGCAGTGCTCAAACCGTAGCGGGGGGCCGATTTTACGAGCAGTACTTC.